This T cell receptor beta chain was identified during a study of blood T cell repertoires in COVID-19. Study-wide background: Acute and convalescent COVID-19 specimens originated in the United States, Italy and Spain. PBMCs, B-cell-depleted T cells, or T cells provided the cDNA or gDNA that made up the material.

Authors' methods: How many nucleated cells were present was estimated from reference gene primer amplification. This table comes from immunoSEQ multiplex PCR, and its TCRdb copy is limited to in-frame clones, with some not included. V and J calls and clone size are copied from that table; D and trimming were computed from the DNA. The sample carries tens of thousands of clones, around 88% recorded once. The length of the CDR3 is 14 residues. The germline V gene has CDR1 SGHTS and CDR2 YDEGEE. V was clipped by 4 bases and J by 1 base, with 11 bases between them. This chain uses TRBV5-8 with TRBJ1-1, with a possible D match to TRBD1 (5 bases). Sequenced material: peripheral blood. The receptor's source is a woman of 80 years or more with acute or convalescent COVID-19. DNA for the CDR3: TGTGCCAGCAGCAGGGGTTGGGGGAACACTGAAGCTTTCTTT. This gives the protein CASSRGWGNTEAFF.